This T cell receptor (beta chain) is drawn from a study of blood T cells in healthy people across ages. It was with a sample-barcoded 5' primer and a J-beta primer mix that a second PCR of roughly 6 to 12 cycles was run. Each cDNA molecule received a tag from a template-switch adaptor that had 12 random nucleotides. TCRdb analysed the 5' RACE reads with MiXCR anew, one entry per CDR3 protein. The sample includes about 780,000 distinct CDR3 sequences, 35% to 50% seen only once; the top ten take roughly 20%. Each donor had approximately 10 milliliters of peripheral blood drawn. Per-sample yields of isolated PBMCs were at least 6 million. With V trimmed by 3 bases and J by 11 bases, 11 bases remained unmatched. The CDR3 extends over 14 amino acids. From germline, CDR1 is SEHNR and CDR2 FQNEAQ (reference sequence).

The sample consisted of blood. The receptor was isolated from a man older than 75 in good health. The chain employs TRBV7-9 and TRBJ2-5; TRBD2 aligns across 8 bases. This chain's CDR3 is CASSFGSGVGEQYF. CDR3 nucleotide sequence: TGTGCCAGCAGCTTCGGTAGCGGGGTTGGGGAGCAGTACTTC.